The 20 T cell receptor beta chains in this list originate from one sample, sequenced in a study of beta chain features in type 1 diabetes. Points from the study as a whole: Moderate but significant shortening of TCRB CDR3s was recorded in all four CD4+ subsets from Type 1 diabetes patients.

Reverse transcribing all isolated RNA meant expressed TCRB transcripts were sequenced. The protocol was immunoSEQ multiplex PCR, while the TCRdb copy is restricted to in-frame clones and leaves out a portion. The sample shows under 350,000 clones, roughly 13% of them seen only once. The antigens of these receptors remain unknown. The sample consisted of naive CD4+ T cells from blood. The origin of the receptors is a young man with type 1 diabetes.

The V call is TRBV5-4, the J call TRBJ2-2, with D possibly TRBD1 on 5 matching bases. Trimming shortened V by 4 bases and J by 6 bases, and 13 bases separated the two germline ends. This CDR3 region has 14 residues. Germline loops: CDR1 SGHNT, CDR2 YYREEE (reference sequence). As DNA, the CDR3 is TGTGCCAGCAGCGCGGACACGCTCGCCGGGGAGCTGTTTTTT. Residues: CASSADTLAGELFF.

The J gene is TRBJ2-5, the V gene TRBV2, with a tentative D call TRBD2 (6 bases). Germline lookup yields CDR1 SNHLY and CDR2 FYNNEI. CDR3 length: 14 amino acids. With 5 bases removed from V and 4 bases from J, the gap between germline ends came to 14 bases. The CDR3 is CASSNWRGSETQYF. The CDR3 DNA follows: TGTGCCAGCAGTAATTGGAGGGGCTCAGAGACCCAGTACTTC.

This clone was observed a few times. The rearrangement uses TRBV28 and TRBJ2-3; tentative D call: TRBD1 (6 bases). Deletions cut 6 bases from V and 7 bases from J, with 20 bases between. From germline, CDR1 is MDHEN and CDR2 SYDVKM. This CDR3 contains 15 residues. The CDR3 coding sequence is TGTGCCAGCAGCCCACCCCCCCCACAGGGTTATACGCAGTATTTT. Its translation is CASSPPPPQGYTQYF.

The genes are TRBV28 and TRBJ2-2; D is undetermined. The germline gives CDR1 MDHEN, CDR2 SYDVKM. This CDR3 spans 13 amino acids. V gave up 3 bases and J gave up 7 bases, with 9 bases separating them. The CDR3 is CASSFWPGGELFF. CDR3 bases: TGTGCCAGCAGTTTTTGGCCGGGCGGGGAGCTGTTTTTT.

The chain carries TRBV28 and TRBJ2-6; 9 bases are a match to TRBD1. This CDR3 is 17 amino acids long. Germline CDR1 reads MDHEN; CDR2 reads SYDVKM. V dropped 2 bases and J dropped 2; count of bases not matched to a gene: 4. DNA for the CDR3: TGTGCCAGCAGTTTACCGGACAGGGGAGCTGGGGCCAACGTCCTGACTTTC. Translating gives CASSLPDRGAGANVLTF.

This clone has just a few counts. The chain uses TRBV7-2 and TRBJ1-2; D is undetermined. Germline V gives CDR1 SGHTA, CDR2 FQGNSA. V lost 0 bases, J lost 4 bases, and 12 bases lay in between. CDR3 length: 15 amino acids. The CDR3 DNA follows: TGTGCCAGCAGCTTAGCACTAGCCCCGACCTATGGCTACACCTTC. Amino acid sequence: CASSLALAPTYGYTF.

This clone was counted only a few times. The chain has TRBV4-3 and TRBJ2-7; TRBD1 agrees at 8 bases. CDR1 and CDR2 (germline): LGHNA, YSLEER. J lost 2 bases, V lost 0 bases, and 6 bases had no gene match. The CDR3 spans 16 residues. CDR3 nucleotide sequence: TGCGCCAGCAGCCAAGATACAGGGGGGAGAGCCTACGAGCAGTACTTC. Amino acids: CASSQDTGGRAYEQYF.

The rearrangement links TRBV5-4 to TRBJ2-7, with D perhaps TRBD2 (6 bases). The length of the CDR3 is 15 residues. Germline loops: CDR1 SGHNT, CDR2 YYREEE (reference sequence). V shed 4 bases and J shed 0 bases, with 14 bases lying between them. The CDR3 reads CASSKKGTASYEQYF. DNA of the CDR3: TGTGCCAGCAGCAAAAAGGGGACTGCCTCCTACGAGCAGTACTTC. The full variable domain, rest sourced from reference TRBV5-4 and TRBJ2-7, is ETGVTQSPTHLIKTRGQQVTLRCSSQSGHNTVSWYQQALGQGPQFIFQYYREEENGRGNFPPRFSGLQFPNYSSELNVNALELDDSALYLCASSKKGTASYEQYFGPGTRLTVT.

A few counts support this clone. The chain combines TRBV11-1 with TRBJ2-3; 11 nucleotides line up with TRBD2. The junction had 9 bases not matched to a gene; V was cut back by 5 bases and J by 2 bases. The CDR3 loop spans 17 amino acids. Germline V gives CDR1 SGHAT, CDR2 FQDESV (reference sequence). The CDR3 protein is CASSVQGTSGITDTQYF. The CDR3 DNA reads as TGTGCCAGCAGCGTTCAGGGGACTAGCGGAATCACAGATACGCAGTATTTT. Filled out from reference TRBV11-1 and TRBJ2-3, the complete variable domain reads EAEVAQSPRYKITEKSQAVAFWCDPISGHATLYWYRQILGQGPELLVQFQDESVVDDSQLPKDRFSAERLKGVDSTLKIQPAELGDSAMYLCASSVQGTSGITDTQYFGPGTRLTVL.

This clone turned up a few times. The chain employs TRBV19 and TRBJ2-3, with 7 bases aligning to TRBD2. V was clipped by 10 bases and J by 7 bases; unmatched bases: 11. The germline V gene has CDR1 LNHDA and CDR2 SQIVND (reference sequence). The CDR3 consists of 13 residues. DNA of the CDR3: TGTGCCACCTTAGGCGGGAGAAGTTATACGCAGTATTTT. Translation: CATLGGRSYTQYF. The full variable domain, in which reference TRBV19 and TRBJ2-3 provide the parts outside the CDR3, is DGGITQSPKYLFRKEGQNVTLSCEQNLNHDAMYWYRQDPGQGLRLIYYSQIVNDFQKGDIAEGYSVSREKKESFPLTVTSAQKNPTAFYLCATLGGRSYTQYFGPGTRLTVL.

The rearrangement uses TRBV5-1 and TRBJ2-4; D may be TRBD1 (5 bases). V was trimmed by 2 bases and J by 6 bases, leaving 9 bases between them. Per germline, CDR1 SGHRS and CDR2 YFSETQ. The CDR3 loop spans 13 amino acids. The CDR3 coding sequence is TGCGCCAGCAGCTTTTCTACAGGAAACATTCAGTACTTC. This encodes CASSFSTGNIQYF.

This rearrangement joins TRBV29-1 to TRBJ2-3, with 9 bases lining up with TRBD1. The trim removed 2 bases at V and 1 base at J, leaving 4 bases unmatched. CDR1 and CDR2 from the germline V gene are SQVTM and ANQGSEA. This CDR3 has 15 amino acids. The CDR3: CSVEFWTGGTDTQYF. CDR3 in DNA: TGCAGCGTTGAATTTTGGACAGGGGGCACAGATACGCAGTATTTT.

This clone was seen a few times. J is TRBJ2-5 and V is TRBV5-6, with 8 bases identical to TRBD2. Trimming cost V 3 bases and J 4 bases; bases outside gene matches: 5. This CDR3 spans 14 amino acids. Germline V gives CDR1 SGHDT, CDR2 YYEEEE. CDR3 loop: CASSSLAVGETQYF. CDR3 nucleotide sequence: TGTGCCAGCAGCTCACTAGCGGTCGGAGAGACCCAGTACTTC.

This clone was counted a single time. CDR3 region: CASSPGLAGSGGELFF. The CDR3 nucleotides are TGTGCCAGCAGCCCGGGACTAGCGGGAAGTGGCGGGGAGCTGTTTTTT. The chain couples TRBV13 to TRBJ2-2; 13 nucleotides match TRBD2. There are 16 residues in the CDR3. The germline gives CDR1 PRHDT, CDR2 FYEKMQ (reference sequence). After removal of 5 bases from V and 7 bases from J, the junction contained 7 bases not matched to a gene.

This clone was picked up a small number of times. This chain uses TRBV7-9 with TRBJ2-1, with D possibly TRBD2 on 6 matching bases. This CDR3 region has 18 residues. Trimming removed 1 base at V and 2 bases at J, with 18 bases between. Germline CDR1 SEHNR, CDR2 FQNEAQ (reference sequence). In DNA, the CDR3 is TGTGCCAGCAGCTTAGGGAGTTGGGGGGTGAGGACCTACAATGAGCAGTTCTTC. Encoded protein: CASSLGSWGVRTYNEQFF.

This clone occurred a few times. The DNA of the CDR3 is TGTGCCAGCCTCCCTATGGGCCCCTACAATGAGCAGTTCTTC. Amino acid sequence: CASLPMGPYNEQFF. The chain is built from TRBV28 and TRBJ2-1; no firm D call. This CDR3 is 14 amino acids long. V gave up 8 bases and J gave up 2 bases, with 13 bases separating them. CDR1 is MDHEN and CDR2 is SYDVKM in the germline V gene.

This clone was seen a few times. This chain joins TRBV9 and TRBJ2-1; 9 positions match TRBD1. Germline lookup yields CDR1 SGDLS and CDR2 YYNGEE. V lost 0 bases and J lost 4; bases outside the gene matches: 5. This CDR3 contains 16 residues. The CDR3: CASSVATGQGYNEQFF. CDR3 coding DNA: TGTGCCAGCAGCGTAGCTACGGGACAGGGATACAATGAGCAGTTCTTC.

Points on this clone: The identical CDR3 is also encoded by other nucleotide sequences in the sample. This chain uses TRBV9 with TRBJ2-1; 11 bases match TRBD2. V shed 4 bases, J shed 4 bases, and the junction held 4 bases outside the gene matches. CDR3 length: 15 amino acids. Germline CDR1 is SGDLS and CDR2 is YYNGEE. CDR3 in amino acids: CASSTLAGGYNEQFF. DNA of the CDR3: TGTGCCAGCAGCACGCTAGCGGGAGGTTACAATGAGCAGTTCTTC.

This clone was counted once. The chain employs TRBV5-1 and TRBJ2-3, with 11 bases identical to TRBD2. V trimming: 7 bases; J trimming: 6 bases; junction bases outside the gene matches: 10. CDR3 length: 15 residues. CDR1 and CDR2 (germline): SGHRS, YFSETQ. The CDR3 here is CASEESASGRDTQYF. As DNA, the CDR3 is TGCGCCAGCGAGGAGTCGGCTAGCGGGAGGGATACGCAGTATTTT.

The genes are TRBV4-2 and TRBJ1-5; 8 bases map to TRBD1. This CDR3 has 15 amino acids. V trimming: 0 bases; J trimming: 7 bases; junction bases outside the gene matches: 5. Germline loops: CDR1 LGHNA, CDR2 YNFKEQ. The CDR3 here is CASSQDLGQDQPQHF. CDR3 sequence (DNA): TGTGCCAGCAGCCAAGATCTGGGACAGGACCAGCCCCAGCATTTT.